The rows below give T cell receptor beta chains drawn from one sample of a study of blood T cell repertoires in COVID-19. The data were produced by immunoSEQ multiplex PCR, yet TCRdb's version contains in-frame clones alone and is incomplete. The sample carries roughly 250,000 clones, 88% recorded once. Sequenced: PBMCs or T cells enriched from blood (not recorded which). The receptors shown here come from a woman in her thirties or forties with acute COVID-19. Both conserved end residues are part of each CDR3. Fields, in order: D gene, V gene, J gene, clone size, CDR3 DNA, CDR3 protein. A D gene is named only where the DNA matches it firmly. Rows may omit the clone size; those that give it use once, few, many or a size class.

.	TRBV19	TRBJ1-1	.	TGTGCCACTACCCCCCCTGGGGGCAGCCCGAGAGGGGAAGCTTTCTTT	CATTPPGGSPRGEAFF
.	TRBV13	TRBJ1-1	.	TGTGCCAGCAGCCTGCTCGGAGACAGGAACACTGAAGCTTTCTTT	CASSLLGDRNTEAFF
TRBD1	TRBV15	TRBJ1-2	.	TGTGCCACCAGCAGTCCCCAGGGGGCAGGGGGCTACACCTTC	CATSSPQGAGGYTF
.	TRBV19	TRBJ1-1	.	TGTGCCAGTAGTATACGATCGACGGGGGGATTGAACACTGAAGCTTTCTTT	CASSIRSTGGLNTEAFF
TRBD1	TRBV19	TRBJ1-6	.	TGTGCCAGTAGGGCGGGACAGAGCTCCTATAATTCACCCCTCCACTTT	CASRAGQSSYNSPLHF
.	TRBV7-9	TRBJ1-2	once	TGTGCCAGCAGCGCAACGACGGGAAACTATGGCTACACCTTC	CASSATTGNYGYTF
TRBD1	TRBV9	TRBJ2-2	.	TGTGCCAGCAGCTCCCGACAGGGAGATTTCGCGAACACCGGGGAGCTGTTTTTT	CASSSRQGDFANTGELFF
.	TRBV2	TRBJ2-3	.	TGTGCCAGCAGTGAAGACATTAGCACAGATACGCAGTATTTT	CASSEDISTDTQYF
.	TRBV5-6	TRBJ1-4	.	TGTGCCAGCAGACTGTCCTCTAATGAAAAACTGTTTTTT	CASRLSSNEKLFF
TRBD1	TRBV10-2	TRBJ1-1	once	TGCGCCTGCAAGGGGGACAGATCGAACACTGAAGCTTTCTTT	CACKGDRSNTEAFF
.	TRBV25-1	TRBJ1-5	.	TGTGCCAGCAGTGAGTGGGCAGATAGCAATCAGCCCCAGCATTTT	CASSEWADSNQPQHF
.	TRBV18	TRBJ1-5	.	TGTGCCAGCTCACCAAGGGGGAATCAGCCCCAGCATTTT	CASSPRGNQPQHF
TRBD1	TRBV5-4	TRBJ1-5	.	TGTGCCAGCAGCTTGGAAGGGGGCGGGCAGCCCCAGCATTTT	CASSLEGGGQPQHF
TRBD2	TRBV19	TRBJ2-1	.	TGTGCCAGTAGCCTGACCGGGGGGACTAGCGGGATGGGGCAGTTCTTC	CASSLTGGTSGMGQFF
.	TRBV15	TRBJ1-5	.	TGTGCCACCAGCAGTGTCGTTAGCAATCAGCCCCAGCATTTT	CATSSVVSNQPQHF
TRBD2	TRBV3-1/TRBV3-2	TRBJ2-1	.	TGTGCCAGCAGCCAAGATAGGGGACTAGCCTACAATGAGCAGTTCTTC	CASSQDRGLAYNEQFF
TRBD1	TRBV24-1	TRBJ1-2	.	TGTGCCACCAGCGCCAGTGATGGACAGGGTAACTATGGCTACACCTTC	CATSASDGQGNYGYTF
.	TRBV20-1	TRBJ1-2	.	TGCAGTGCTAGTTTTCTTGACTATGGCTACACCTTC	CSASFLDYGYTF
.	TRBV6-1	TRBJ2-7	.	TGTGCCAGCAGTGATGGAGGGCCCTACGAGCAGTACTTC	CASSDGGPYEQYF
.	TRBV7-2	TRBJ1-5	.	TGTGCCAGCAGCTTAATTGACTCGGCCAATCAGCCCCAGCATTTT	CASSLIDSANQPQHF
.	TRBV20-1	TRBJ1-1	.	TGCAGTGCTAGTGAATCTGTTTGGAACACTGAAGCTTTCTTT	CSASESVWNTEAFF
TRBD1	TRBV7-9	TRBJ2-7	.	TGTGCCAGCAGCGCCCGGGACAGGACCCTTCCCTCCTACGAGCAGTACTTC	CASSARDRTLPSYEQYF
.	TRBV7-3	TRBJ2-2	.	TGTGCCAGCAGCTTGCAGGGGACCGGGGAGCTGTTTTTT	CASSLQGTGELFF
.	TRBV6-1	TRBJ1-2	.	TGTGCCAGCAGTGAAGCGACAGAGAACTATGGCTACACCTTC	CASSEATENYGYTF
.	TRBV12-5	TRBJ1-5	.	TGTGCTAGTGGTTTGGTACTACGAGAACCTAGCAATCAGCCCCAGCATTTT	CASGLVLREPSNQPQHF
.	TRBV24-1	TRBJ1-2	.	TGTGCCACCAGTGACGGGTATGGCTACACCTTC	CATSDGYGYTF
.	TRBV12-3/TRBV12-4	TRBJ1-2	.	TGTGCCAGCAGTCCAGGGGAGGGTAGTGGCTACACCTTC	CASSPGEGSGYTF
TRBD1	TRBV4-3	TRBJ1-4	.	TGCGCCAGCAGCCAGTTGCCCTCGGACAGGGTGGGGGAAAAACTGTTTTTT	CASSQLPSDRVGEKLFF
.	TRBV2	TRBJ1-5	.	TGTGCCAGCACCCCACGGAGACAGTCTAATAATCAGCCCCAGCATTTT	CASTPRRQSNNQPQHF
TRBD1	TRBV28	TRBJ1-2	once	TGTGCCAGCAGCCCGGGGACAGGTCATGGCTACACCTTC	CASSPGTGHGYTF
TRBD1	TRBV5-1	TRBJ1-1	once	TGCGCCAGCAGCTTGGGGACAGGGCGCGCTGAAGCTTTCTTT	CASSLGTGRAEAFF
TRBD2	TRBV7-6	TRBJ2-1	.	TGTGCCAGCAGCTTTTTAGCGGGAGCCCCTAATGAGCAGTTCTTC	CASSFLAGAPNEQFF
TRBD1	TRBV7-2	TRBJ1-5	few	TGTGCCAGCAGCTTATGGCAGGGGGCCGGTCAGCCCCAGCATTTT	CASSLWQGAGQPQHF
TRBD1	TRBV27	TRBJ1-2	.	TGTGCCAGCAGTTCGTCAGGGGGCGGCTATGGCTACACCTTC	CASSSSGGGYGYTF
.	TRBV24-1	TRBJ2-3	once	TGTGCCACCCGGGGGGCGGGAGCAAGGGATACGCAGTATTTT	CATRGAGARDTQYF
TRBD2	TRBV2	TRBJ2-1	.	TGTGCCAGCAGTCTTCTCCCGGGACTAGCGGGAATGAGTGAGCAGTTCTTC	CASSLLPGLAGMSEQFF
TRBD2	TRBV5-4	TRBJ2-2	few	TGTGCCAGCAGCTTAATACCGCGGGAGTTAAACACCGGGGAGCTGTTTTTT	CASSLIPRELNTGELFF
TRBD1	TRBV3-1/TRBV3-2	TRBJ2-7	few	TGTGCCAGCAGCCGGGGACAGGGGGAACTTTGGGCCCCCGAGCAGTACTTC	CASSRGQGELWAPEQYF
TRBD2	TRBV2	TRBJ2-2	once	TGTGCCAGCAGTGAAGGACTGGGGAGGGGACTAGCGGGAGGCCACACCGGGGAGCTGTTTTTT	CASSEGLGRGLAGGHTGELFF
TRBD1	TRBV29-1	TRBJ1-2	few	TGCAGCGTTGCCGTACTGGACAGGGGTTACTATGGCTACACCTTC	CSVAVLDRGYYGYTF
.	TRBV7-9	TRBJ2-2	few	TGTGCCAGCGAAAACGGGGTTTCGAACACCGGGGAGCTGTTTTTT	CASENGVSNTGELFF
.	TRBV18	TRBJ1-5	.	TGTGCCAGCTCACCAAACAGGGGCAATCAGCCCCAGCATTTT	CASSPNRGNQPQHF
TRBD2	TRBV28	TRBJ2-3	.	TGTGCCAGCAGCACTAGCGGGAGGGGCAGCACAGATACGCAGTATTTT	CASSTSGRGSTDTQYF
TRBD2	TRBV10-3	TRBJ2-1	.	TGTGCCGACGGGACTAGCGTGGGTGAGCAGTTCTTC	CADGTSVGEQFF
.	TRBV24-1	TRBJ2-1	once	TGTGCCACCAGGGGTGCCGGACAAGGCTCCTACAATGAGCAGTTCTTC	CATRGAGQGSYNEQFF
.	TRBV2	TRBJ1-1	.	TGTGCCAGCAGCTTTGACAGGAATTTCGAAGCTTTCTTT	CASSFDRNFEAFF
.	TRBV25-1	TRBJ1-2	.	TGTGCCAGCAGTACAGGGCTCGGCGGCTACACCTTC	CASSTGLGGYTF
TRBD1	TRBV2	TRBJ1-1	.	TGTGCCAGCAGGGACAGGGCCCGAACTGAAGCTTTCTTT	CASRDRARTEAFF